These 6 T cell receptor beta chains originate from one sample sequenced in a study of T cell repertoires and Cas9 in healthy adults. Repertoires were generated with immunoSEQ multiplex PCR, while TCRdb's copy carries only in-frame clones and drops some. The profile shows 490 or so clones, roughly 90% of them singletons. Sequencing was done on a sample of SpCas9-reactive CD4+ effector T cells (CD137+, CD154-, CD25-, CD127+) from PBMCs; culture status not recorded. These receptors came from a human donor in good health.

The rearrangement links TRBV10-3 to TRBJ2-7; possibly TRBD2 for D (6 bases). Trimming left V 8 bases short and J 0 bases short, with 14 bases between. The CDR3 spans 14 residues. Germline V gene lookup returns CDR1 ENHRY and CDR2 SYGVKD. The CDR3 nucleotides are TGTGCCATCGGGGAGGAGGCTGGCTCCTACGAGCAGTACTTC. Amino acids: CAIGEEAGSYEQYF.

J is TRBJ2-5 and V is TRBV9; TRBD1 matches at 7 bases. This CDR3 comprises 16 residues. The V gene end was trimmed by 0 bases and the J gene end by 3 bases; junction bases not matched to a gene: 8. CDR1 is SGDLS, CDR2 YYNGEE, per germline. CDR3 sequence: CASSVGGRGREETQYF. The DNA for the CDR3 is TGTGCCAGCAGCGTAGGTGGAAGGGGGCGAGAAGAGACCCAGTACTTC.

The V and J genes are TRBV28 and TRBJ2-2; TRBD1 matches at 10 bases. With V trimmed by 5 bases and J by 7 bases, 10 bases remained unmatched. The germline V gene encodes CDR1 MDHEN and CDR2 SYDVKM. The CDR3 is made up of 16 amino acids. For the CDR3, the DNA is TGTGCCAGCAGTCCATTGGGACAGGGGATCGGCGGGGAGCTGTTTTTT. Amino acid sequence: CASSPLGQGIGGELFF. Full variable domain (rest looked up from reference TRBV28 and TRBJ2-2): DVKVTQSSRYLVKRTGEKVFLECVQDMDHENMFWYRQDPGLGLRLIYFSYDVKMKEKGDIPEGYSVSREKKERFSLILESASTNQTSMYLCASSPLGQGIGGELFFGEGSRLTVL.

This chain's CDR3 is CASSRADTEAFF. CDR3 in DNA: TGTGCCAGCAGCCGCGCGGACACTGAAGCTTTCTTT. V gene TRBV5-4 combines with J gene TRBJ1-1, with D unresolved. The CDR3 totals 12 residues. CDR1 and CDR2 (germline): SGHNT, YYREEE (reference sequence). Trimming pared 4 bases from V and 3 bases from J, leaving 7 bases between.

This chain connects TRBV5-1 to TRBJ1-1; 9 bases align to TRBD1. The length of the CDR3 is 17 residues. CDR1 is SGHRS, CDR2 YFSETQ, per germline. J was trimmed by 3 bases and V by 5 bases; bases with no gene match: 14. The CDR3 loop is CASRNYGQGRSDTEAFF. The CDR3 DNA sequence: TGCGCCAGCAGAAACTACGGACAGGGGAGGTCGGACACTGAAGCTTTCTTT.

The rearrangement joins TRBV28 to TRBJ1-5; D gene unclear. Between the trimmed V and J ends, which lost 3 bases and 9 bases, there was a span of 15 bases. The germline gives CDR1 MDHEN, CDR2 SYDVKM. The CDR3 is 14 residues long. CDR3 coding DNA: TGTGCCAGCAGTTTTGGATCGGAGGGAGGGCCCCAGCATTTT. Encoded protein: CASSFGSEGGPQHF.